This T cell receptor (beta chain) was sequenced in a study of CD8+ T cells in alopecia areata. Germline V gives CDR1 MGHDK, CDR2 SYGVNS. This CDR3 region has 15 residues. The V segment lost 3 bases and the J segment 10 bases; nucleotides outside the gene matches: 9. The sequencing template was cDNA reverse transcribed from extracted RNA. Profiling relied on immunoSEQ multiplex PCR, and the TCRdb table lists in-frame clones only, not all of them. In the table there are a few hundred thousand clones, around 67% of which are singletons. The TCR originated in a human donor with alopecia areata. Material: CD4+ T cells sorted from blood, obtained at week 0. V and J are TRBV25-1 and TRBJ1-6; 7 bases line up with TRBD1. For the CDR3, the DNA is TGTGCCAGCAGTGATCCCCGGACAGGTAGATCACCCCTCCACTTT. Protein product: CASSDPRTGRSPLHF. Drawing the rest from reference TRBV25-1 and TRBJ1-6, the complete variable domain is EADIYQTPRYLVIGTGKKITLECSQTMGHDKMYWYQQDPGMELHLIHYSYGVNSTEKGDLSSESTVSRIRTEHFPLTLESARPSHTSQYLCASSDPRTGRSPLHFGNGTRLTVT.